This TCR beta chain is drawn from a study of CD8+CD57+ T cells in acquired aplastic anemia. Overall study: DNA from sorted CD4+ and CD8+ cells averaged roughly 3.4 ug.

Investigators profiled TCR beta VDJ and CDR3 from genomic DNA template. TCRdb reanalysed the reads using MiXCR and keeps one entry per CDR3 protein. The table lists 120,000 or so distinct CDR3 sequences, approximately 41% of them singletons. Germline V gene data show CDR1 as KGHDR and CDR2 as SFDVKD. The CDR3 extends over 15 amino acids. Trimming cost V 7 bases and J 3 bases; bases outside gene matches: 6. Sequencing involved patients with CD8+CD57+ cell expansion previously shown by flow cytometry. Every patient was diagnosed with severe acquired aplastic anemia. The V and J genes are TRBV24-1 and TRBJ1-2; TRBD1 aligns across 11 bases. Material for sequencing was sorted CD4+, CD8+, or CD8+CD57+ T cells (not recorded which) from PBMCs. This receptor was identified in a human donor with aplastic anemia. The CDR3 nucleotides read TGTGCCACCAGCCTGTGGACAGGGGGCCACTATGGCTACACCTTC. Protein product: CATSLWTGGHYGYTF.